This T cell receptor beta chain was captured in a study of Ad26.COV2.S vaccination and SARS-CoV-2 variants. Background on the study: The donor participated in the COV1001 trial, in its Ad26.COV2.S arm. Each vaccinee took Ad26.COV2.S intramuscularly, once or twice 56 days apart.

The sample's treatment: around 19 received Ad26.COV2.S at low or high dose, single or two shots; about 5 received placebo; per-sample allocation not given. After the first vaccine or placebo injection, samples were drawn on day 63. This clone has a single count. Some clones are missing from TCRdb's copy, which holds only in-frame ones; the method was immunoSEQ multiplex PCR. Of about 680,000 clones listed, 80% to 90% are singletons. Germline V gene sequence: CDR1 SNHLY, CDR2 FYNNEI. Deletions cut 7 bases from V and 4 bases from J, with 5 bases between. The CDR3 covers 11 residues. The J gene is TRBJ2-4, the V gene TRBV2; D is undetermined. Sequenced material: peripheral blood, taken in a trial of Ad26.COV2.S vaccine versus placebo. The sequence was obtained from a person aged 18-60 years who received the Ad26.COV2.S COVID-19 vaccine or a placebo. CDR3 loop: CASMKKNIQYF. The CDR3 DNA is TGTGCCAGCATGAAGAAAAACATTCAGTACTTC.